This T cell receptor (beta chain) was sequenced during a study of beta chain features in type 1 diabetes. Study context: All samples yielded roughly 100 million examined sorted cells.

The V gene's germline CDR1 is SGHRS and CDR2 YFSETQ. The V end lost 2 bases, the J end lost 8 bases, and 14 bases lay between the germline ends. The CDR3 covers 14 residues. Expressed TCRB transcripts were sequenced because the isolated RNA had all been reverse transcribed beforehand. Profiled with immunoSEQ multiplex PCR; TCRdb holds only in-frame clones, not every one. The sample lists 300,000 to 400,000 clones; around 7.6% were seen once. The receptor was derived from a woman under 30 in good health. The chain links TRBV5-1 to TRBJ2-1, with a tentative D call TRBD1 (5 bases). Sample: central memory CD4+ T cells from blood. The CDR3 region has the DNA TGCGCCAGCAGCTTAGGGGTGTCGGTCTATGAGCAGTTCTTC. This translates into CASSLGVSVYEQFF.